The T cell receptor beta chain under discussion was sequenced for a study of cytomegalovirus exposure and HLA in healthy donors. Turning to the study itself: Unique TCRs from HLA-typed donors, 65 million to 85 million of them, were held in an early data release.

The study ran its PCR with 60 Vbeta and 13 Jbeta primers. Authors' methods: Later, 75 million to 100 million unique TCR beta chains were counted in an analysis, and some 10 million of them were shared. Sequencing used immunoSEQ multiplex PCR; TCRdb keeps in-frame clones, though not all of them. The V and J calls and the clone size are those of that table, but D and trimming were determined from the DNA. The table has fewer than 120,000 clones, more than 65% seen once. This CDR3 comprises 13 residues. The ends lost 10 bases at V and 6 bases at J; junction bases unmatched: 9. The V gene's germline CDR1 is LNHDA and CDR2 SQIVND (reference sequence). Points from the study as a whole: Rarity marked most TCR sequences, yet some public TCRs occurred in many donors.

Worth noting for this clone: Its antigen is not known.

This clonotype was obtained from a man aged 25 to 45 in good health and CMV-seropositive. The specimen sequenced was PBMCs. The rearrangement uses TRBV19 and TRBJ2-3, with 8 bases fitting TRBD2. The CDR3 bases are TGTGCCACAGGACTAGGGACTAGGGATACGCAGTATTTT. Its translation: CATGLGTRDTQYF.